This entry lists 4 T cell receptor beta chains sequenced from one sample in a study of PD-1 blockade in classical Hodgkin lymphoma. Indicated time point: cycle 4 day 1 (C4D1), after more than five weeks of nivolumab. Every one of the patients relapsed after autologous stem cell transplantation (brentuximab vedotin exposure was variable). This table comes from immunoSEQ multiplex PCR, and its TCRdb copy is limited to in-frame clones, with some not included. The sample has some 58,000 clones, about 89% seen once; the top ten hold around a tenth. The source was peripheral blood mononuclear cells (PBMCs), collected before the fourth cycle of nivolumab. These receptors all stem from a human donor with classical Hodgkin lymphoma.

The chain employs TRBV6-4 and TRBJ1-6; 7 nucleotides line up with TRBD1. The V gene's germline CDR1 is MRHNA and CDR2 SNTAGT. The CDR3 is made up of 14 amino acids. The junction had 2 bases not matched to a gene; V was cut back by 0 bases and J by 9 bases. DNA for the CDR3: TGTGCCAGCAGTGACTCAGGGGGCAGTTCACCCCTCCACTTT. Residues: CASSDSGGSSPLHF.

The V gene is TRBV9, the J gene TRBJ1-6; D gene uncertain. V lost 3 bases and J 9 bases, leaving 13 bases between the germline ends. The germline V gene has CDR1 SGDLS and CDR2 YYNGEE. The CDR3 consists of 14 residues. Here the CDR3 reads CASSEDGSISPLHF. The CDR3 bases are TGTGCCAGCAGCGAGGACGGATCCATTTCACCCCTCCACTTT. The complete variable domain, with remaining parts taken from reference TRBV9 and TRBJ1-6, reads DSGVTQTPKHLITATGQRVTLRCSPRSGDLSVYWYQQSLDQGLQFLIQYYNGEERAKGNILERFSAQQFPDLHSELNLSSLELGDSALYFCASSEDGSISPLHFGNGTRLTVT.

V usage is TRBV6-1 and J usage is TRBJ1-1, with TRBD1 as a possible D gene (5 bases). The V gene lost 1 base and the J gene lost 13 bases, with 16 bases spanning the gap. Looked up from germline, CDR1 is MNHNS and CDR2 is SASEGT. The CDR3 length is 13 residues. The CDR3 sequence is CASSEVGRALDFF. CDR3 in DNA: TGTGCCAGCAGTGAAGTCGGCAGGGCCTTGGATTTCTTT.

The rearrangement uses TRBV7-2 and TRBJ1-5; D might be TRBD1 (6 bases). This CDR3 has 15 residues. The V gene lost 5 bases and the J gene lost 4 bases, with 15 bases spanning the gap. Germline values: CDR1 SGHTA, CDR2 FQGNSA. In nucleotides, the CDR3 is TGTGCCAGCAGCCCCGGACAGTTCTCTAATCAGCCCCAGCATTTT. Protein sequence: CASSPGQFSNQPQHF.